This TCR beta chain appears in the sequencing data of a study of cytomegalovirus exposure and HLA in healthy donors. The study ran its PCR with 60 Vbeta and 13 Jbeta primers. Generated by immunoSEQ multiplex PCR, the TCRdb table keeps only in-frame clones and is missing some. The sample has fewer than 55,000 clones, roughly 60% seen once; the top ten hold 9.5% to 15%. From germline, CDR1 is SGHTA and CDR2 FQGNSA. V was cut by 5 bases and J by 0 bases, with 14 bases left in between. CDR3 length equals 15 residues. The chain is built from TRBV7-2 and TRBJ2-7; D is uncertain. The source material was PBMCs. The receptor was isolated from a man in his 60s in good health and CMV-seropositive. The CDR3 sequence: CASSPTAVGSYEQYF. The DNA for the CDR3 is TGTGCCAGCAGCCCTACAGCCGTCGGCTCCTACGAGCAGTACTTC.